This TCR beta chain is drawn from a study of CD8 T cells in ankylosing spondylitis. Points from the study as a whole: Significant enrichment of disease-linked clones was reported in matched ankylosing spondylitis synovial fluid. Several of the motif variants were reported before in synovial fluid and blood from reactive arthritis.

Many counts were recorded for this clonotype. Its antigen is unidentified. Quantitative 5'-RACE was performed with molecular barcodes, and it yielded the TCR beta libraries. TCRdb re-analysed the 5' RACE reads in MiXCR, keeping a single row per CDR3 protein. Among some 130,000 distinct CDR3 sequences listed, roughly 8% were seen once. The CDR3 runs to 12 residues. The germline gives CDR1 DFQATT, CDR2 SNEGSKA (reference sequence). The ends were cut back, 5 bases at V and 3 bases at J, with 10 bases in the middle. The rearrangement joins TRBV20-1 to TRBJ1-2; a weak D match, TRBD1 (5 bases). Sequenced material: synovial fluid, either unsorted or a sorted T cell fraction (not recorded which). The sequence was collected from a male donor with ankylosing spondylitis. The CDR3 is CSADKGYYGYTF. The CDR3 DNA sequence: TGCAGTGCTGATAAGGGGTACTATGGCTACACCTTC.